These 31 T cell receptor beta chains share one sample of origin, sequenced in a study of blood T cell repertoires in COVID-19. The assay was immunoSEQ multiplex PCR, and TCRdb's table has in-frame clones only and misses some. The sample holds around 250,000 clones; 88% are singletons and the top ten take about 0.65%. Source material: peripheral blood. All receptors come from a human donor in a cohort sampled during active COVID-19.

The chain carries TRBV20-1 and TRBJ1-1; TRBD1 matches 10 bases. This CDR3 contains 16 residues. Germline CDR1 and CDR2: DFQATT and SNEGSKA (reference sequence). V shed 3 bases, J shed 0 bases, and the junction held 7 bases outside the gene matches. The CDR3 sequence: CSASMTGGIMNTEAFF. CDR3 nucleotide sequence: TGCAGTGCTAGTATGACAGGGGGCATCATGAACACTGAAGCTTTCTTT.

This chain uses TRBV9 with TRBJ1-1, with a weak D call TRBD1 (5 bases). The CDR3 length is 14 residues. Per germline, CDR1 SGDLS and CDR2 YYNGEE. Deletions cut 4 bases from V and 4 bases from J, with 14 bases between. The CDR3 spells CASSLRGRATEAFF. As DNA, the CDR3 is TGTGCCAGCAGCCTTAGGGGCAGGGCCACTGAAGCTTTCTTT.

This rearrangement joins TRBV5-4 to TRBJ2-3; perhaps TRBD1 as D (6 bases). Trimming removed 2 bases from V and 4 bases from J, with 14 bases in between. Germline CDR1 reads SGHNT; CDR2 reads YYREEE (reference sequence). The CDR3 contains 15 residues. The CDR3 loop is CASSFGQIISDTQYF. Written as DNA, the CDR3 is TGTGCCAGCAGCTTCGGACAGATTATCTCAGATACGCAGTATTTT.

The chain employs TRBV28 and TRBJ1-2; 8 bases fit TRBD1. The germline V gene encodes CDR1 MDHEN and CDR2 SYDVKM. The CDR3 has 15 residues. Unmatched junction bases numbered 7, after V lost 3 bases and J lost 4 bases. CDR3 in DNA: TGTGCCAGCAGTTTCGTGTCAGGGGGCCCCTATGGCTACACCTTC. Its translation: CASSFVSGGPYGYTF.

J is TRBJ1-1 and V is TRBV5-1, with 7 bases that match TRBD1. Germline V CDR1 and CDR2: SGHRS, YFSETQ. V trimming: 0 bases; J trimming: 4 bases; junction bases outside the gene matches: 12. The CDR3 loop spans 17 amino acids. The CDR3 loop is CASSLEIGGRRGTEAFF. The CDR3 nucleotides are TGCGCCAGCAGCTTGGAAATAGGGGGCAGGAGGGGCACTGAAGCTTTCTTT.

This chain connects TRBV3-1 (or the pseudogene TRBV3-2) to TRBJ1-3, with D tentatively TRBD1 (5 bases). Germline V gene sequence: CDR1 LGHDT, CDR2 YNNKEL (reference sequence). The CDR3 length is 15 residues. Trimming cost V 1 base and J 2 bases, with 9 bases left between them. The CDR3, as DNA: TGTGCCAGCAGCCAAGGGGCGACAGCTGGAAACACCATATATTTT. It is translated as CASSQGATAGNTIYF.

The V and J genes are TRBV7-2 and TRBJ2-7; TRBD2 matches 15 bases. Losses at the gene ends were 3 bases for V and 6 bases for J; bases not matched to a gene: 12. CDR3 length: 18 amino acids. Germline lookup yields CDR1 SGHTA and CDR2 FQGNSA. CDR3 loop: CASSFPGLAGGLSTEQYF. The CDR3 coding sequence is TGTGCCAGCAGCTTCCCCGGACTAGCGGGAGGGCTCTCTACCGAGCAGTACTTC.

This rearrangement joins TRBV5-4 to TRBJ2-3; 8 bases are a match to TRBD2. Germline V gene sequence: CDR1 SGHNT, CDR2 YYREEE (reference sequence). Trimming at V came to 0 bases and at J to 4 bases, leaving 4 bases not matched to a gene. This CDR3 is built from 15 residues. The CDR3 here is CASSLDGRASDTQYF. The CDR3, as DNA: TGTGCCAGCAGCTTGGACGGGAGGGCCTCAGATACGCAGTATTTT. Looking up the rest from reference TRBV5-4 and TRBJ2-3 gives the full variable domain: ETGVTQSPTHLIKTRGQQVTLRCSSQSGHNTVSWYQQALGQGPQFIFQYYREEENGRGNFPPRFSGLQFPNYSSELNVNALELDDSALYLCASSLDGRASDTQYFGPGTRLTVL.

CDR3 sequence: CASGTSGGTSNTEAFF. In DNA, the CDR3 is TGTGCCAGCGGAACCTCAGGGGGCACATCGAACACTGAAGCTTTCTTT. The chain joins TRBV28 to TRBJ1-1, with 8 nucleotides matching TRBD1. The CDR3 runs 16 residues. V gave up 8 bases and J gave up 1 base; unmatched junction bases: 12. CDR1 MDHEN and CDR2 SYDVKM come from the germline V gene.

The V and J genes are TRBV30 and TRBJ2-2, with D perhaps matching TRBD1 (7 bases). V was cut by 7 bases and J by 8 bases, with 17 bases left in between. Germline V gives CDR1 GTSNPN, CDR2 SVGIG (reference sequence). The CDR3 length is 13 residues. In DNA, the CDR3 is TGTGCCTATACCACGACAGGGACTGGGGAGCTGTTTTTT. It encodes CAYTTTGTGELFF. Filled out from reference TRBV30 and TRBJ2-2, the complete variable domain reads SQTIHQWPATLVQPVGSPLSLECTVEGTSNPNLYWYRQAAGRGLQLLFYSVGIGQISSEVPQNLSASRPQDRQFILSSKKLLLSDSGFYLCAYTTTGTGELFFGEGSRLTVL.

This chain connects TRBV10-3 to TRBJ2-5; D is uncertain. Germline lookup yields CDR1 ENHRY and CDR2 SYGVKD. This CDR3 spans 13 amino acids. Trimming removed 1 base from V and 5 bases from J, with 8 bases in between. The CDR3 reads CAISELIVETQYF. The CDR3 region has the DNA TGTGCCATCAGTGAGTTGATAGTTGAGACCCAGTACTTC.

V and J are TRBV7-3 and TRBJ2-1; 11 bases align to TRBD2. CDR1 is SGHTA and CDR2 is FQGTGA in the germline V gene. The CDR3 length is 15 residues. Trimming at V came to 3 bases and at J to 10 bases, leaving 8 bases not matched to a gene. Here the CDR3 DNA reads TGTGCCAGCAGCTTTAGCGGGAGGGCCGGGGGAGAGCAGTTCTTC. It translates to CASSFSGRAGGEQFF.

The chain joins TRBV30 to TRBJ2-1; D perhaps matches TRBD2 (7 bases). The length of the CDR3 is 15 residues. Germline V gene sequence: CDR1 GTSNPN, CDR2 SVGIG (reference sequence). Trimming stripped 0 bases from V and 7 bases from J, with 16 bases between. The CDR3 coding sequence is TGTGCCTGGAGTGTACTGAGGGGGGGCCGGAATGAGCAGTTCTTC. It codes for CAWSVLRGGRNEQFF.

The J gene is TRBJ2-7, the V gene TRBV6-1; D perhaps matches TRBD1 (6 bases). The CDR3 spans 19 residues. V lost 3 bases to trimming and J lost 0 bases, with 24 bases between them. Per the germline V gene, CDR1 is MNHNS and CDR2 is SASEGT. The CDR3 coding sequence is TGTGCCAGCAGTGATCCTAGGTCCGGCGCAGGGGCCTTCTCCTACGAGCAGTACTTC. Translation gives CASSDPRSGAGAFSYEQYF.

V gene TRBV14 combines with J gene TRBJ2-6; 7 bases match TRBD1. The CDR3 runs to 17 residues. The J segment lost 1 base and the V segment lost 5 bases, leaving 8 bases of the junction unmatched. Germline loops: CDR1 SGHDN, CDR2 FVKESK. The CDR3 sequence: CASSSQGHLSGANVLTF. The CDR3 nucleotides are TGTGCCAGCAGCTCACAGGGGCATCTTTCTGGGGCCAACGTCCTGACTTTC.

This clone occurred once. The chain recombines TRBV19 with TRBJ1-1, with no clear D. In germline, CDR1 is LNHDA, CDR2 SQIVND (reference sequence). Deletions cut 3 bases from V and 2 bases from J, with 10 bases between. The CDR3 is 14 residues long. The CDR3 sequence: CASSISVANTEAFF. CDR3 DNA sequence: TGTGCCAGTAGTATCAGCGTGGCTAACACTGAAGCTTTCTTT.

The chain employs TRBV14 and TRBJ1-1; D possibly corresponds to TRBD1 (5 bases). Germline-derived CDR1 and CDR2 are SGHDN and FVKESK. The CDR3 loop spans 16 amino acids. V dropped 4 bases and J dropped 0 bases, with 15 bases sitting between them. This CDR3 reads CASSPGTYFMNTEAFF. The CDR3 DNA follows: TGTGCCAGCAGCCCCGGGACTTACTTCATGAACACTGAAGCTTTCTTT.

This rearrangement joins TRBV11-2 to TRBJ1-3; D is possibly TRBD1 (5 bases). This CDR3 is built from 17 residues. Between the trimmed V and J ends, which lost 1 base and 2 bases, there was a span of 15 bases. Germline CDR1 and CDR2: SGHAT and FQNNGV. The CDR3 spells CASSLAALPGAGNTIYF. In DNA form, the CDR3 reads TGTGCCAGCAGCTTAGCCGCCTTACCGGGGGCTGGAAACACCATATATTTT.

This chain connects TRBV9 to TRBJ1-2; D may be TRBD1 (5 bases). Germline CDR1 reads SGDLS; CDR2 reads YYNGEE. This CDR3 comprises 14 residues. V lost 0 bases and J 8 bases, leaving 14 bases between the germline ends. DNA of the CDR3: TGTGCCAGCAGCGTAGCCTCCAGGGAAGGCGGCTACACCTTC. Its translation is CASSVASREGGYTF.

The rearrangement uses TRBV7-7 and TRBJ2-7; possibly TRBD1 for D (5 bases). Trimming stripped 2 bases from V and 0 bases from J, with 11 bases between. CDR3 length: 15 amino acids. Germline loops: CDR1 SSHAT, CDR2 FNYEAQ (reference sequence). The CDR3 DNA follows: TGTGCCAGCAGCTTATCGGACACCTACTCCTACGAGCAGTACTTC. Residues: CASSLSDTYSYEQYF.

The genes are TRBV19 and TRBJ2-7; 9 nucleotides align to TRBD2. V lost 4 bases and J lost 2; bases outside the gene matches: 6. The CDR3 length is 15 residues. CDR1 is LNHDA and CDR2 is SQIVND in the germline V gene (reference sequence). Here the CDR3 reads CASSNKRGAPYEQYF. For the CDR3, the DNA is TGTGCCAGTAGTAACAAGCGGGGGGCCCCCTACGAGCAGTACTTC. The full variable domain, completed using reference TRBV19 and TRBJ2-7, is DGGITQSPKYLFRKEGQNVTLSCEQNLNHDAMYWYRQDPGQGLRLIYYSQIVNDFQKGDIAEGYSVSREKKESFPLTVTSAQKNPTAFYLCASSNKRGAPYEQYFGPGTRLTVT.

V is TRBV19 and J is TRBJ2-7; maybe TRBD2 (6 bases). V lost 4 bases, J lost 4 bases, and 17 bases lay in between. Germline assignment: CDR1 LNHDA and CDR2 SQIVND (reference sequence). The CDR3 spans 15 residues. DNA of the CDR3: TGTGCCAGTAGTACCTCACCCGGACGGGGGTACGAGCAGTACTTC. Its translation is CASSTSPGRGYEQYF.

This sequence joins TRBV6-2 or TRBV6-3 and TRBJ1-2; perhaps TRBD1 as D (6 bases). Trimming shortened V by 3 bases and J by 6 bases, and 14 bases separated the two germline ends. This CDR3 comprises 14 residues. CDR1 and CDR2 from the germline V gene are MNHEY and SVGEGT. Here the CDR3 DNA reads TGTGCCAGCAGTTATTCACAGGGTTGGGATGGCTACACCTTC. Protein sequence: CASSYSQGWDGYTF.

This rearrangement joins TRBV25-1 to TRBJ1-2; TRBD1 matches 10 bases. The junction had 5 bases not matched to a gene; V was cut back by 5 bases and J by 5 bases. Germline V lookup: CDR1 MGHDK, CDR2 SYGVNS. The CDR3 length is 14 residues. The DNA of the CDR3 is TGTGCCAGCAGTCCCGGGACAGGGGTTTATGGCTACACCTTC. Protein product: CASSPGTGVYGYTF.

The chain links TRBV6-2 or TRBV6-3 to TRBJ1-5; D might be TRBD1 (5 bases). The ends were cut back, 4 bases at V and 6 bases at J, with 10 bases in the middle. The CDR3 loop spans 13 amino acids. From germline, CDR1 is MNHEY and CDR2 SVGEGT. The CDR3 region has the DNA TGTGCCAGCAGTTTGGGGGGAACTCAGCCCCAGCATTTT. It codes for CASSLGGTQPQHF.

This chain uses TRBV4-1 with TRBJ2-7; D gene uncertain. The V gene lost 0 bases and the J gene lost 3 bases, with 15 bases spanning the gap. Germline assignment: CDR1 MGHRA and CDR2 YSYEKL. This CDR3 region has 16 residues. In nucleotides, the CDR3 is TGCGCCAGCAGCCAAGATAAAACACCTAGGAGCTACGAGCAGTACTTC. Its protein product is CASSQDKTPRSYEQYF.

In this sample, this clone turned up once. The J gene is TRBJ1-1, the V gene TRBV5-4, with D uncertain. There are 12 residues in the CDR3. Looked up from germline, CDR1 is SGHNT and CDR2 is YYREEE (reference sequence). V lost 2 bases and J 4 bases, leaving 6 bases between the germline ends. The CDR3 spells CASSFRGTEAFF. In DNA, the CDR3 is TGTGCCAGCAGCTTCCGAGGCACTGAAGCTTTCTTT.

The chain uses TRBV9 and TRBJ2-1; 9 bases match TRBD1. V lost 3 bases to trimming and J lost 2 bases; unmatched junction nucleotides: 3. Looked up from germline, CDR1 is SGDLS and CDR2 is YYNGEE. The CDR3 contains 15 residues. CDR3 bases: TGTGCCAGCAGCGCCGGGACAGGGCCCTACAATGAGCAGTTCTTC. It encodes CASSAGTGPYNEQFF.

The chain couples TRBV27 to TRBJ2-7; 7 bases agree with TRBD1. The CDR3 has 15 residues. Trimming took 4 bases from V and 5 from J; bases not matched to a gene: 11. Looked up from germline, CDR1 is MNHEY and CDR2 is SMNVEV (reference sequence). DNA of the CDR3: TGTGCCAGCAGTTCGTACTCACAGGGGATCCACGAGCAGTACTTC. It yields the protein CASSSYSQGIHEQYF.

About this clone: Being one base from a much bigger clone, this may be a read error. The rearrangement links TRBV14 to TRBJ2-7; TRBD1 matches at 8 bases. This CDR3 is 13 amino acids long. Germline CDR1 and CDR2: SGHDN and FVKESK. The V segment lost 4 bases and the J segment 4 bases; nucleotides outside the gene matches: 3. The chain's CDR3 is CASSRDRGYEQYF. Here the CDR3 DNA reads TGTGCCAGCAGCCGCGACAGGGGTTACGAGCAGTACTTC.

The chain links TRBV27 to TRBJ2-7, with D possibly being TRBD1 (5 bases). Deletions cut 3 bases from V and 6 bases from J, with 9 bases between. The CDR3 has 12 amino acids. Germline assignment: CDR1 MNHEY and CDR2 SMNVEV (reference sequence). In DNA, the CDR3 is TGTGCCAGCAGTTTCGGACATACCGAGCAGTACTTC. It encodes CASSFGHTEQYF.